In this sample, the clone carrying this T cell receptor (beta chain) turned up a few times. V was clipped by 4 bases and J by 0 bases; unmatched bases: 5. The CDR3 contains 15 residues. Per the germline V gene, CDR1 is LNHNV and CDR2 is YYDKDF (reference sequence). A single record per CDR3 protein comes from TCRdb applying MiXCR to the 5' RACE reads. The sample consists of roughly 200,000 distinct CDR3 sequences, 20% to 25% of them appearing once. The sample originates from a study of T-cell memory formation after mild COVID-19. The source of this sequence is an adult woman who had mild COVID-19 (a few samples of this study predate the infection). Cell type and time point are not known. Sequencing was performed on PBMCs or a T cell subset sorted from them (not recorded which). The rearrangement joins TRBV15 to TRBJ2-7; 8 bases are shared with TRBD1. The CDR3 nucleotides are TGTGCCACCAGCACTCCCGGGACAGGCTCCTACGAGCAGTACTTC. As protein: CATSTPGTGSYEQYF.